The source of this T cell receptor beta chain is a study of cytomegalovirus exposure and HLA in healthy donors. With 2 bases removed from V and 7 bases from J, the gap between germline ends came to 12 bases. This CDR3 is 13 amino acids long. Germline V CDR1 and CDR2: MNHNY, SVGAGI (reference sequence). In the PCR, 60 Vbeta and 13 Jbeta primers were used. The repertoire was sequenced with immunoSEQ multiplex PCR; TCRdb's copy has only in-frame clones and lacks some. The data contain some 200,000 clones, 65% to 85% of them singletons. Source material: PBMCs. V and J are TRBV6-6 and TRBJ2-7, with D possibly being TRBD1 (5 bases). This clonotype originated in a boy between 2 and 15 years old in good health and CMV-seronegative. The CDR3 nucleotides are TGTGCCAGCAGTTACGGGGCTTCAAGGGAGCAGTACTTC. It translates to CASSYGASREQYF.